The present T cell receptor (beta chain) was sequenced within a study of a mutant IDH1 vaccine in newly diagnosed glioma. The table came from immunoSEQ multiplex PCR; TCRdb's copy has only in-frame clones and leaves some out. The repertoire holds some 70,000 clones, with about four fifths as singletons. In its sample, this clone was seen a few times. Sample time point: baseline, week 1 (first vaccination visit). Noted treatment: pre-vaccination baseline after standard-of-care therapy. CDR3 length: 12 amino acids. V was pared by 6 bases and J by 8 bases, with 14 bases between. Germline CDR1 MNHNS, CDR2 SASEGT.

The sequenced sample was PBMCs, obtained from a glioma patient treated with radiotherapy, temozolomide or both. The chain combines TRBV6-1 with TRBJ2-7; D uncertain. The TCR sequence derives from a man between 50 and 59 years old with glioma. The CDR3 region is CASSIDLVKQYF. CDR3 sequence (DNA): TGTGCCAGCAGCATCGACCTTGTGAAGCAGTACTTC.